These 2 T cell receptor beta chains share one sample of origin, sequenced in a study of blood T cell repertoires in COVID-19. Repertoires were generated with immunoSEQ multiplex PCR, while TCRdb's copy carries only in-frame clones and drops some. The table shows 30,000 or so clones, with about 92% occurring only once. Sequencing was done on a sample of peripheral blood. These receptors were obtained from a male donor with active COVID-19.

The chain has TRBV5-1 and TRBJ1-1; D unclear. Trimming left V 0 bases short and J 0 bases short, with 6 bases between. Germline CDR1 reads SGHRS; CDR2 reads YFSETQ. The CDR3 runs to 14 residues. In DNA, the CDR3 is TGCGCCAGCAGCTTGGACAGAATGAACACTGAAGCTTTCTTT. Amino acids: CASSLDRMNTEAFF.

This clone came up once. The chain combines TRBV7-9 with TRBJ2-5; no clear D. Germline-derived CDR1 and CDR2 are SEHNR and FQNEAQ (reference sequence). The CDR3 runs 13 residues. V lost 5 bases and J 3 bases, leaving 10 bases between the germline ends. The CDR3 bases are TGTGCCAGCAGCACCACTAACGAAGAGACCCAGTACTTC. It encodes CASSTTNEETQYF.